The following is a TCR beta chain sequence with its context. As yet, its antigen is unknown. J gave up 9 bases and V 9 bases, and 3 bases lay outside the gene matches. Germline V gives CDR1 MGHDK, CDR2 SYGVNS. The CDR3 consists of 11 residues. The data were taken from a study of a mutant IDH1 vaccine in newly diagnosed glioma. For the study at large: Most patients had radiochemotherapy with temozolomide before enrollment; others had one alone.

Libraries were prepared by immunoSEQ multiplex PCR; TCRdb keeps only in-frame clonotypes and omits some of them. This table has 85,000 to 100,000 clones, 70% to 90% appearing once. Study-wide findings and caveats: Changes to the top peripheral T cell clonotypes appeared unrelated to pseudoprogression.

The time point here: baseline, week 1 (first vaccination visit). Treatment reported: pre-vaccination baseline after standard-of-care therapy. The donor cohort comprised cases of new WHO grade 3 or 4 IDH1-mutant, ATRX-lost astrocytoma. The rearrangement uses TRBV25-1 and TRBJ1-1, with 11 bases that match TRBD1. This sample comprised PBMCs, obtained from a glioma patient treated with radiotherapy, temozolomide or both. This clonotype was sampled from a woman in her 50s with glioma. The CDR3 loop is CASGQGAQAFF. CDR3 bases: TGTGCCAGTGGACAGGGGGCGCAAGCTTTCTTT.